This T cell receptor beta chain appears in the sequencing data of a study of T cell responses to AZD1222 COVID-19 vaccine. Germline assignment: CDR1 SQVTM and CDR2 ANQGSEA. The V end lost 2 bases, the J end lost 3 bases, and 13 bases lay between the germline ends. This CDR3 contains 14 residues. Here immunoSEQ multiplex PCR was the method, and the copy in TCRdb shows in-frame clones only, minus some. The sample lists around 140,000 clones, over 90% occurring once. This clonotype originated in an adult who received the AZD1222 COVID-19 vaccine. The source was peripheral blood, collected 28 days after the second AZD1222 dose. The rearrangement uses TRBV29-1 and TRBJ1-1; TRBD1 is a possible D gene (5 bases). DNA of the CDR3: TGCAGCGTTGAATACAGGTTGGCGGACACTGAAGCTTTCTTT. It encodes CSVEYRLADTEAFF.